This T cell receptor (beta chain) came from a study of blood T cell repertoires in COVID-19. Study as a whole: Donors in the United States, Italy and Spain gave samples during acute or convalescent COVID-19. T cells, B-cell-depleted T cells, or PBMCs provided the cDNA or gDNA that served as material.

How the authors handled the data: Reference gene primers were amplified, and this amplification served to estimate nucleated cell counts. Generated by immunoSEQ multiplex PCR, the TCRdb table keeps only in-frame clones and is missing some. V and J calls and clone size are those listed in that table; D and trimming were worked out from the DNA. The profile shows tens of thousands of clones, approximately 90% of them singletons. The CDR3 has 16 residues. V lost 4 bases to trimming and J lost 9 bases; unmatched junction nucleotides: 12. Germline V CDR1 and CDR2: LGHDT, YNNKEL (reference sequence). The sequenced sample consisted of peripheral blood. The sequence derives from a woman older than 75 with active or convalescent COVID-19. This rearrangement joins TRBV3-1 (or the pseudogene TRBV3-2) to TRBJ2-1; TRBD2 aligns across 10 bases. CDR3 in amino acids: CASSRAPSGGVGEQFF. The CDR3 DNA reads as TGTGCCAGCAGCCGTGCCCCGAGCGGGGGGGTGGGTGAGCAGTTCTTC.